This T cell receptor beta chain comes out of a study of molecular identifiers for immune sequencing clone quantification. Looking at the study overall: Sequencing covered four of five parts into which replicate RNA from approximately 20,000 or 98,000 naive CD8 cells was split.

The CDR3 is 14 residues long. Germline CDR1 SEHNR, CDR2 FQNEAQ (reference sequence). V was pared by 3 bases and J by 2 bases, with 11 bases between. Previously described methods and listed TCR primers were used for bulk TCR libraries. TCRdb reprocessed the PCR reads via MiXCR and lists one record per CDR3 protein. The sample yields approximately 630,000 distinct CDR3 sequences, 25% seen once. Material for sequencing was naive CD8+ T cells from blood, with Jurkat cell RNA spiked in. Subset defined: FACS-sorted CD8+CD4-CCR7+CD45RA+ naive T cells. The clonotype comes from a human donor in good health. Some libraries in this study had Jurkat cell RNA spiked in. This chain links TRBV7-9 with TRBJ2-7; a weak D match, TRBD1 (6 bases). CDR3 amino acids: CASSFQGNTYEQYF. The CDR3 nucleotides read TGTGCCAGCAGCTTTCAGGGGAATACCTACGAGCAGTACTTC.